Listed here are 15 T cell receptor beta chains from one sample, sequenced in a study of cytomegalovirus exposure and HLA in healthy donors. PCR was performed using 60 Vbeta and 13 Jbeta primers. The repertoire was sequenced with immunoSEQ multiplex PCR; TCRdb's copy has only in-frame clones and lacks some. Altogether fewer than 200,000 clones are present, 65% to 85% being singletons, with the ten largest covering roughly 7.1%. Sequencing input: PBMCs. The receptors come from a man aged 40-50 years in good health and CMV-seropositive.

CDR3 amino acids: CASSSRGRGSGQPQHF. CDR3 DNA: TGTGCCAGCAGCTCCCGGGGCAGGGGGTCCGGTCAGCCCCAGCATTTT. The chain has TRBV7-8 and TRBJ1-5; 7 bases are shared with TRBD1. Germline values: CDR1 SGHVS, CDR2 FQNEAQ. This CDR3 contains 16 residues. Germline trimming cut 4 bases from V and 6 bases from J; bases unmatched to any gene: 12.

The chain combines TRBV7-2 with TRBJ2-1; D possibly corresponds to TRBD2 (6 bases). V lost 6 bases and J 0 bases, leaving 12 bases between the germline ends. Germline CDR1 reads SGHTA; CDR2 reads FQGNSA. The CDR3 is 15 amino acids. CDR3 sequence reads: CASRSLASSYNEQFF. The CDR3 coding sequence is TGTGCCAGCAGGTCCCTAGCGAGCTCCTACAATGAGCAGTTCTTC.

The chain combines TRBV10-3 with TRBJ2-1, with no clear D. Germline V gives CDR1 ENHRY, CDR2 SYGVKD. The CDR3 covers 16 residues. Trimming pared 3 bases from V and 0 bases from J, leaving 12 bases between. The CDR3 here is CAISDVTFSSYNEQFF. The DNA of the CDR3 is TGTGCCATCAGTGACGTTACCTTTAGCTCCTACAATGAGCAGTTCTTC.

This clone has only a few counts. The chain carries TRBV25-1 and TRBJ1-1; 9 positions agree with TRBD1. This CDR3 comprises 15 residues. Unmatched junction bases numbered 4, after V lost 2 bases and J lost 3 bases. Germline CDR1 is MGHDK and CDR2 is SYGVNS. The CDR3 reads CASSEGDRVYTEAFF. The CDR3 coding sequence is TGTGCCAGCAGTGAAGGGGACAGGGTTTACACTGAAGCTTTCTTT.

This chain links TRBV11-2 with TRBJ1-6; 7 bases match TRBD1. The length of the CDR3 is 15 residues. Per germline, CDR1 SGHAT and CDR2 FQNNGV. V lost 2 bases, J lost 5 bases, and 3 bases stayed unmatched. CDR3 protein: CASSLLGQDNSPLHF. CDR3 DNA: TGTGCCAGCAGCTTACTAGGACAGGATAATTCACCCCTCCACTTT.

V and J are TRBV30 and TRBJ1-2; maybe TRBD1 (5 bases). CDR3 length: 12 residues. Per the germline V gene, CDR1 is GTSNPN and CDR2 is SVGIG (reference sequence). V lost 5 bases to trimming and J lost 5 bases, with 12 bases between them. CDR3 region: CAWQGVGYGYTF. For the CDR3, the DNA is TGTGCCTGGCAAGGGGTCGGATATGGCTACACCTTC.

The chain has TRBV4-3 and TRBJ2-1; tentatively, D is TRBD1 (5 bases). The CDR3 is made up of 12 amino acids. The ends were cut back, 1 base at V and 12 bases at J, with 10 bases in the middle. CDR1 is LGHNA, CDR2 YSLEER, per germline. CDR3 bases: TGCGCCAGCAGCCAAGCTAATCAGGGGCAGTTCTTC. Its translation is CASSQANQGQFF.

The chain is built from TRBV6-6 and TRBJ2-7, with a tentative D call TRBD1 (5 bases). CDR1 is MNHNY and CDR2 is SVGAGI in the germline V gene (reference sequence). This CDR3 comprises 13 residues. V was cut by 6 bases and J by 3 bases, with 12 bases left in between. The CDR3 DNA reads TGTGCCAGCAGACCGAATGACAGCTACGAGCAGTACTTC. Translation gives CASRPNDSYEQYF.

The chain recombines TRBV29-1 with TRBJ1-5; weak D call: TRBD1 (6 bases). Per the germline V gene, CDR1 is SQVTM and CDR2 is ANQGSEA. This CDR3 contains 15 residues. V lost 6 bases to trimming and J lost 5 bases, with 20 bases between them. The CDR3 nucleotides read TGCAGCGTCGGGGGAGGGGGGGAATCGGATCAGCCCCAGCATTTT. Its protein product is CSVGGGGESDQPQHF.

V is TRBV2 and J is TRBJ2-7; D perhaps matches TRBD2 (6 bases). The V gene's germline CDR1 is SNHLY and CDR2 FYNNEI. This CDR3 spans 15 amino acids. V was trimmed by 2 bases and J by 3 bases, leaving 14 bases between them. The CDR3 nucleotides read TGTGCCAGCAGTGAACCAGGGAGGAAAGTCTACGAGCAGTACTTC. Its translation is CASSEPGRKVYEQYF.

This chain uses TRBV11-1 with TRBJ2-7; unclear D gene. CDR3 length: 11 residues. From germline, CDR1 is SGHAT and CDR2 FQDESV (reference sequence). Trimming stripped 0 bases from V and 11 bases from J, with 8 bases between. The DNA for the CDR3 is TGTGCCAGCAGCTTAGCGCAGGAAAAGTACTTC. Its translation: CASSLAQEKYF. The full variable domain, completed using reference TRBV11-1 and TRBJ2-7, is EAEVAQSPRYKITEKSQAVAFWCDPISGHATLYWYRQILGQGPELLVQFQDESVVDDSQLPKDRFSAERLKGVDSTLKIQPAELGDSAMYLCASSLAQEKYFGPGTRLTVT.

This clone was seen only once. The chain carries TRBV28 and TRBJ2-5, with 14 bases lining up with TRBD2. The CDR3 runs to 18 residues. Germline lookup yields CDR1 MDHEN and CDR2 SYDVKM. V lost 5 bases and J lost 4; bases outside the gene matches: 12. The CDR3, as DNA: TGTGCCAGCAGTCCAACCCGGACTAGCGGGGGGACACGAGAGACCCAGTACTTC. Amino acid sequence: CASSPTRTSGGTRETQYF.

J is TRBJ2-7 and V is TRBV4-2, with a tentative D call TRBD1 (5 bases). This CDR3 region has 16 residues. Deletions cut 0 bases from V and 6 bases from J, with 18 bases between. Germline V CDR1 and CDR2: LGHNA, YNFKEQ. CDR3 nucleotide sequence: TGTGCCAGCAGCCAAGATATAGCAGGGTTGGAAGGCGAGCAGTACTTC. As protein: CASSQDIAGLEGEQYF.

This chain connects TRBV9 to TRBJ2-7, with a weak D call TRBD1 (6 bases). The germline V gene encodes CDR1 SGDLS and CDR2 YYNGEE. V shed 4 bases and J shed 3 bases, with 17 bases lying between them. This CDR3 spans 15 amino acids. CDR3 residues: CASSPLVQGNYEQYF. CDR3 coding DNA: TGTGCCAGCAGCCCCCTCGTCCAGGGGAACTACGAGCAGTACTTC.

This chain uses TRBV7-2 with TRBJ2-7, with no clear D. Germline assignment: CDR1 SGHTA and CDR2 FQGNSA. Trimming removed 5 bases at V and 4 bases at J, with 12 bases between. The CDR3 has 13 residues. In nucleotides, the CDR3 is TGTGCCAGCAGCCCCACACCAACGTACGAGCAGTACTTC. It translates to CASSPTPTYEQYF.